The 10 T cell receptor beta chains listed next were all sequenced from one sample in a study of CD8+CD57+ T cells in acquired aplastic anemia (dated by TCRdb to between 2018 and 2020). TCRdb records Illumina HiSeq 2000 as the sequencer. TCR beta VDJ combination and CDR3 sequence profiling used genomic DNA as the template. The public reads were reanalyzed by TCRdb: fastp trimming at Q25, MiXCR alignment, in-frame beta chains only. Rows matching on CDR3 protein sequence are summarized as one entry with the most common DNA and genes. For this sample the table gives 250,000 or so distinct CDR3 sequences, of which around half were detected only once. The ten largest clones capture 6.5% to 8% of the sample. The patients picked for sequencing were ones in whom flow cytometry had shown an expansion of CD8+CD57+ cells. The source material was sorted CD4+, CD8+, or CD8+CD57+ T cells (not recorded which) from PBMCs. These receptors were taken from a human donor with aplastic anemia.

V gene TRBV2 combines with J gene TRBJ1-1; D uncertain. This CDR3 has 13 amino acids. The germline gives CDR1 SNHLY, CDR2 FYNNEI. V was clipped by 7 bases and J by 0 bases, with 9 bases between them. In DNA form, the CDR3 reads TGTGCCAGCATGAAAGTGGTGAACACTGAAGCTTTCTTT. As protein: CASMKVVNTEAFF.

The rearrangement uses TRBV24-1 and TRBJ2-3, with 9 bases matching TRBD2. The length of the CDR3 is 15 residues. CDR1 is KGHDR, CDR2 SFDVKD, per germline. J was trimmed by 2 bases and V by 3 bases; bases with no gene match: 2. Here the CDR3 reads CATSDLAGLTDTQYF. The CDR3 coding sequence is TGTGCCACCAGTGATCTAGCGGGACTCACAGATACGCAGTATTTT.

The V gene is TRBV30, the J gene TRBJ2-7, with D possibly matching TRBD1 (5 bases). The CDR3 extends over 12 amino acids. With 3 bases removed from V and 3 bases from J, the gap between germline ends came to 9 bases. Germline CDR1 GTSNPN, CDR2 SVGIG (reference sequence). Written as DNA, the CDR3 is TGTGCCTGGAGGGGGCATTTCTACGAGCAGTACTTC. The encoded protein is CAWRGHFYEQYF.

The CDR3: CAIKTNFPHSYEQYF. In nucleotides, the CDR3 is TGTGCCATCAAGACAAATTTCCCACACTCCTACGAGCAGTACTTC. The V gene is TRBV10-3, the J gene TRBJ2-7; D is undetermined. CDR3 length: 15 residues. Trimming stripped 7 bases from V and 0 bases from J, with 16 bases between. CDR1 and CDR2 (germline): ENHRY, SYGVKD.

Note on this clonotype: Possible read error: a much larger clone is one base away. This chain joins TRBV20-1 and TRBJ2-1; tentatively, D is TRBD1 (6 bases). The CDR3 runs to 12 residues. Trimming removed 4 bases from V and 13 bases from J, with 17 bases in between. Germline CDR1 DFQATT, CDR2 SNEGSKA (reference sequence). The CDR3 loop is CSATHTGFAQFF. In DNA form, the CDR3 reads TGCAGTGCTACGCACACAGGGTTCGCTCAGTTCTTC.

This clonotype was seen many times. The rearrangement joins TRBV19 to TRBJ1-1; D gene uncertain. V lost 4 bases and J lost 0, with 6 bases in between. CDR1 is LNHDA and CDR2 is SQIVND in the germline V gene (reference sequence). The CDR3 sequence is 13 residues long. CDR3 amino acids: CASSKKMNTEAFF. In DNA, the CDR3 is TGTGCCAGTAGTAAAAAAATGAACACTGAAGCTTTCTTT.

The rearrangement uses TRBV2 and TRBJ1-4, with a possible D match to TRBD1 (6 bases). The length of the CDR3 is 15 residues. Germline-derived CDR1 and CDR2 are SNHLY and FYNNEI. V lost 2 bases and J lost 8, with 15 bases in between. For the CDR3, the DNA is TGTGCCAGCAGTGAAACAGGGATTAAATCGGAAAAACTGTTTTTT. This sequence encodes CASSETGIKSEKLFF.

The chain is built from TRBV20-1 and TRBJ1-5, with D maybe TRBD1 (6 bases). V lost 5 bases and J lost 9, with 20 bases in between. Per germline, CDR1 DFQATT and CDR2 SNEGSKA (reference sequence). The CDR3 contains 14 residues. The CDR3, as DNA: TGCAGTGCTGACGACCCAGGGGTACTTGGGCCCCAGCATTTT. Translation: CSADDPGVLGPQHF.

This clonotype was seen ten or more times. This chain connects TRBV19 to TRBJ2-1, with 7 bases fitting TRBD1. The CDR3 runs 14 residues. Trimming cost V 4 bases and J 5 bases; bases outside gene matches: 5. The germline V gene encodes CDR1 LNHDA and CDR2 SQIVND (reference sequence). This CDR3 reads CASSTGTVNNEQFF. The CDR3 DNA reads TGTGCCAGTAGTACCGGGACAGTCAACAATGAGCAGTTCTTC.

Comments on this clonotype: Being one base from a much bigger clone, this may be a read error. This rearrangement joins TRBV7-3 to TRBJ1-1; the match to TRBD1 covers 11 bases. CDR1 is SGHTA, CDR2 FQGTGA, per germline. CDR3 length equals 15 residues. The chain's CDR3 is CASSSRGQGATEAFF. CDR3 bases: TGCGCCAGCAGCTCTCGTGGACAGGGGGCAACTGAAGCTTTCTTT.